These 31 T cell receptor beta chains came from one sample sequenced in a study of blood T cell repertoires in COVID-19. The data were produced by immunoSEQ multiplex PCR, yet TCRdb's version contains in-frame clones alone and is incomplete. The sample lists approximately 400,000 clones; approximately 89% were seen once. Sample: PBMCs or T cells enriched from blood (not recorded which). The receptors derive from a middle-aged woman who had been exposed to COVID-19.

The chain links TRBV6-5 to TRBJ1-1; TRBD1 might be the D (6 bases). Trimming left V 6 bases short and J 4 bases short, with 15 bases between. The CDR3 spans 14 residues. The germline CDR1 and CDR2 sequences are MNHEY and SVGAGI. The CDR3: CASRARGKVTEAFF. The CDR3 region has the DNA TGTGCCAGCAGAGCTAGGGGGAAAGTCACTGAAGCTTTCTTT.

The genes are TRBV10-3 and TRBJ2-3; 7 nucleotides agree with TRBD1. This CDR3 region has 14 residues. Germline CDR1 and CDR2: ENHRY and SYGVKD. V lost 3 bases, J lost 3 bases, and 3 bases stayed unmatched. The CDR3 protein is CAISEGGETDTQYF. As DNA, the CDR3 is TGTGCCATCAGTGAAGGGGGCGAAACAGATACGCAGTATTTT.

The V gene is TRBV7-3, the J gene TRBJ2-2; 8 nucleotides match TRBD2. This CDR3 has 16 amino acids. The J segment lost 1 base and the V segment lost 5 bases, leaving 6 bases of the junction unmatched. From germline, CDR1 is SGHTA and CDR2 FQGTGA. The CDR3: CASSPSRGGNTGELFF. CDR3 in DNA: TGTGCCAGCAGCCCCTCCCGGGGGGGGAACACCGGGGAGCTGTTTTTT.

The V and J genes are TRBV9 and TRBJ1-1; D is unresolved. The V gene lost 3 bases and the J gene lost 3 bases, with 9 bases spanning the gap. The CDR3 is made up of 13 amino acids. Germline assignment: CDR1 SGDLS and CDR2 YYNGEE. DNA for the CDR3: TGTGCCAGCAGCGGCGCGCGGGACACTGAAGCTTTCTTT. Its protein product is CASSGARDTEAFF.

Only a few counts were recorded for this clone. V is TRBV5-6 and J is TRBJ2-1; 10 bases match TRBD1. After removal of 4 bases from V and 9 bases from J, the junction contained 4 bases not matched to a gene. Germline V gene data show CDR1 as SGHDT and CDR2 as YYEEEE. This CDR3 contains 13 residues. CDR3 amino acids: CASSVTGGGEQFF. CDR3 in DNA: TGTGCCAGCAGCGTGACAGGGGGCGGTGAGCAGTTCTTC.

V and J are TRBV7-8 and TRBJ1-4, with D possibly matching TRBD1 (6 bases). The germline V gene has CDR1 SGHVS and CDR2 FQNEAQ. Trimming took 8 bases from V and 4 from J, leaving 11 bases between them. The CDR3 consists of 13 residues. In DNA form, the CDR3 reads TGTGCCAGCCGACGGACAGATAATGAAAAACTGTTTTTT. Translation gives CASRRTDNEKLFF.

The count of this clone is one. This chain links TRBV10-3 with TRBJ1-6; 8 nucleotides match TRBD1. Germline V gives CDR1 ENHRY, CDR2 SYGVKD. This CDR3 has 15 amino acids. V was clipped by 2 bases and J by 13 bases; unmatched bases: 10. DNA of the CDR3: TGTGCCATCAGTGAGCGAACAGGGGGTTTCTTCCCCCTCCACTTT. Its translation: CAISERTGGFFPLHF.

This clone was seen once. The chain carries TRBV24-1 and TRBJ1-3; no firm D call. Germline V lookup: CDR1 KGHDR, CDR2 SFDVKD. V lost 4 bases, J lost 0 bases, and 15 bases lay in between. The CDR3 is 17 amino acids. CDR3 residues: CATSDLDTLSSGNTIYF. As DNA, the CDR3 is TGTGCCACCAGTGACCTTGATACATTAAGCTCTGGAAACACCATATATTTT.

The gene calls are TRBV2 and TRBJ2-5; TRBD1 matches 9 bases. In germline, CDR1 is SNHLY, CDR2 FYNNEI. CDR3 length equals 15 residues. V dropped 4 bases and J dropped 4; count of bases not matched to a gene: 7. CDR3 nucleotides: TGTGCCAGCAGTGTAGGGACAGGGAGTATAGAGACCCAGTACTTC. It codes for CASSVGTGSIETQYF.

This clone was seen a few times. This chain connects TRBV5-1 to TRBJ1-4; 10 bases are a match to TRBD1. Trimming cost V 5 bases and J 4 bases; bases outside gene matches: 8. Germline CDR1 and CDR2: SGHRS and YFSETQ. The length of the CDR3 is 16 residues. The CDR3 DNA follows: TGCGCCAGCAGGGAGGGACAGGGGTCCTTTAATGAAAAACTGTTTTTT. Amino acid sequence: CASREGQGSFNEKLFF.

CDR3 residues: CASSPRQGSYEQYF. CDR3 nucleotide sequence: TGTGCCAGCAGCCCGAGGCAGGGGTCCTACGAGCAGTACTTC. J is TRBJ2-7 and V is TRBV7-8; D is perhaps TRBD1 (6 bases). The V end was cut by 5 bases, the J end by 1 base, with 12 bases between. The CDR3 consists of 14 residues. Germline CDR1 and CDR2: SGHVS and FQNEAQ.

V is TRBV5-8 and J is TRBJ1-1, with 7 bases fitting TRBD1. The CDR3 is made up of 15 amino acids. V shed 0 bases and J 3 bases; nucleotides not matched to a gene: 5. In germline, CDR1 is SGHTS, CDR2 YDEGEE. Here the CDR3 reads CASSLAGRGYTEAFF. The CDR3 DNA sequence: TGTGCCAGCAGCTTGGCGGGCAGGGGGTACACTGAAGCTTTCTTT.

The chain uses TRBV5-1 and TRBJ1-1, with 9 bases that match TRBD1. This CDR3 contains 14 residues. Germline V gene sequence: CDR1 SGHRS, CDR2 YFSETQ. V dropped 1 base and J dropped 4; count of bases not matched to a gene: 2. The CDR3 nucleotides are TGCGCCAGCAGCTTGATGACAGGGGGCACTGAAGCTTTCTTT. It encodes CASSLMTGGTEAFF.

This clone was observed a few times. The rearrangement uses TRBV10-3 and TRBJ2-1; 8 bases fit TRBD1. Germline-derived CDR1 and CDR2 are ENHRY and SYGVKD. After removal of 9 bases from V and 0 bases from J, the junction contained 1 base not matched to a gene. CDR3 length equals 13 residues. The DNA of the CDR3 is TGTGCCATAGGACAGGGCTCCTACAATGAGCAGTTCTTC. This translates into CAIGQGSYNEQFF.

This chain links TRBV30 with TRBJ2-2; 7 nucleotides agree with TRBD2. The CDR3 covers 13 residues. The germline CDR1 and CDR2 sequences are GTSNPN and SVGIG (reference sequence). V was clipped by 8 bases and J by 6 bases; unmatched bases: 9. CDR3 bases: TGTGCCGGGATTTGGGGGGGAGCCGGGGAGCTGTTTTTT. Residues: CAGIWGGAGELFF.

The V gene is TRBV27, the J gene TRBJ2-1; D call uncertain. The V gene's germline CDR1 is MNHEY and CDR2 SMNVEV (reference sequence). V gave up 2 bases and J gave up 7 bases, with 21 bases separating them. The CDR3 has 17 amino acids. The CDR3 bases are TGTGCCAGCAGTTTAGACACCCGTCGGCCGGTAAGGAATGAGCAGTTCTTC. It translates to CASSLDTRRPVRNEQFF.

This rearrangement joins TRBV11-3 to TRBJ2-3; a weak D match, TRBD2 (6 bases). Trimming removed 3 bases at V and 0 bases at J, with 10 bases between. Germline V CDR1 and CDR2: SGHNT, YENEEA. CDR3 length: 15 residues. For the CDR3, the DNA is TGTGCCAGCAGCTTGGGCGGGATTAGCACAGATACGCAGTATTTT. This codes for CASSLGGISTDTQYF.

This sequence joins TRBV7-6 and TRBJ2-7; 16 bases map to TRBD2. The CDR3 runs to 16 residues. The junction had 5 bases not matched to a gene; V was cut back by 5 bases and J by 4 bases. The germline CDR1 and CDR2 sequences are SGHVS and FNYEAQ. The CDR3 loop is CASSAGLAGGLYEQYF. As DNA, the CDR3 is TGTGCCAGCAGCGCGGGACTAGCGGGAGGGCTGTACGAGCAGTACTTC.

This chain joins TRBV12-3 or TRBV12-4 and TRBJ1-6, with D uncertain. The CDR3 runs to 12 residues. With 5 bases removed from V and 9 bases from J, the gap between germline ends came to 8 bases. In DNA form, the CDR3 reads TGTGCCAGCAGTGCGGGATCTTCACCCCTCCACTTT. Amino acids: CASSAGSSPLHF.

The rearrangement links TRBV6-1 to TRBJ2-5; TRBD2 agrees at 9 bases. Germline V lookup: CDR1 MNHNS, CDR2 SASEGT. The CDR3 has 17 residues. J lost 4 bases, V lost 1 base, and 10 bases had no gene match. The CDR3 DNA reads as TGTGCCAGCAGTGAAGTCGCTGGCGGGGGGGCCTCAGAGACCCAGTACTTC. It specifies CASSEVAGGGASETQYF.

The chain recombines TRBV25-1 with TRBJ2-1; 10 nucleotides align to TRBD1. The CDR3 has 15 amino acids. Germline-derived CDR1 and CDR2 are MGHDK and SYGVNS. The trim removed 4 bases at V and 4 bases at J, leaving 4 bases unmatched. The CDR3 nucleotides are TGTGCCAGCAGTGTCCGGGACAGGGGTTACAATGAGCAGTTCTTC. It is translated as CASSVRDRGYNEQFF.

J is TRBJ1-4 and V is TRBV9; 9 bases map to TRBD1. V shed 0 bases and J 6 bases; nucleotides not matched to a gene: 9. Per the germline V gene, CDR1 is SGDLS and CDR2 is YYNGEE. The length of the CDR3 is 17 residues. CDR3 loop: CASSVGPQGAGDEKLFF. The DNA for the CDR3 is TGTGCCAGCAGCGTAGGGCCACAGGGGGCCGGGGATGAAAAACTGTTTTTT. Full variable domain (remainder filled in from reference TRBV9 and TRBJ1-4): DSGVTQTPKHLITATGQRVTLRCSPRSGDLSVYWYQQSLDQGLQFLIQYYNGEERAKGNILERFSAQQFPDLHSELNLSSLELGDSALYFCASSVGPQGAGDEKLFFGSGTQLSVL.

The rearrangement uses TRBV3-1 (or the pseudogene TRBV3-2) and TRBJ1-1; unclear D gene. Germline V gene data show CDR1 as LGHDT and CDR2 as YNNKEL (reference sequence). The CDR3 covers 15 residues. Trimming cost V 0 bases and J 7 bases, with 15 bases left between them. CDR3 protein: CASSQESTEYDEAFF. DNA of the CDR3: TGTGCCAGCAGCCAAGAGTCTACAGAGTACGATGAAGCTTTCTTT.

The chain uses TRBV10-2 and TRBJ1-2; the D gene is possibly TRBD1 (6 bases). V was clipped by 11 bases and J by 6 bases, with 16 bases between them. CDR1 and CDR2 from the germline V gene are WSHSY and SAAADI. This CDR3 spans 12 amino acids. The CDR3, as DNA: TGCGCCTGCGGGGGGCTGTCAGATGGCTACACCTTC. It encodes CACGGLSDGYTF.

Concerning this clone itself: The sample contains more than one DNA sequence encoding this CDR3. V gene TRBV30 combines with J gene TRBJ1-6; D is possibly TRBD1 (6 bases). The CDR3 is made up of 16 amino acids. The V end was cut by 0 bases, the J end by 1 base, with 10 bases between. Germline values: CDR1 GTSNPN, CDR2 SVGIG (reference sequence). The CDR3 DNA reads TGTGCCTGGAGTGTAGGGGGAGCGTCCTATAATTCACCCCTCCACTTT. Amino acids: CAWSVGGASYNSPLHF.

The rearrangement links TRBV19 to TRBJ2-7; no definite D call. V was trimmed by 5 bases and J by 3 bases, leaving 5 bases between them. Germline CDR1 is LNHDA and CDR2 is SQIVND (reference sequence). The CDR3 contains 11 residues. The CDR3 reads CASSPGYEQYF. DNA for the CDR3: TGTGCCAGTAGTCCGGGCTACGAGCAGTACTTC.

This rearrangement joins TRBV4-1 to TRBJ1-1, with D unresolved. The CDR3 loop spans 15 amino acids. CDR1 MGHRA and CDR2 YSYEKL come from the germline V gene. V gave up 0 bases and J gave up 4 bases, with 12 bases separating them. DNA of the CDR3: TGCGCCAGCAGCCAAGAGGTCGGGTCTCCCACTGAAGCTTTCTTT. As protein: CASSQEVGSPTEAFF.

Note on this clone: One junction end does not reproduce the germline sequence, and a read error may be involved. The V and J genes are TRBV5-1 and TRBJ1-5; D is perhaps TRBD1 (5 bases). The CDR3 contains 15 residues. Germline loops: CDR1 SGHRS, CDR2 YFSETQ. CDR3 DNA sequence: TGCGCCCGCAGCTTGTGGGGGGGGAGCAATCAGCCCCAGCATTTT. It yields the protein CARSLWGGSNQPQHF.

The chain combines TRBV7-9 with TRBJ2-7, with D possibly being TRBD1 (6 bases). CDR1 and CDR2 (germline): SEHNR, FQNEAQ (reference sequence). The CDR3 runs 13 residues. The ends were cut back, 5 bases at V and 5 bases at J, with 13 bases in the middle. CDR3 region: CASSPTGLHEQYF. CDR3 DNA sequence: TGTGCCAGCAGCCCCACAGGGCTACACGAGCAGTACTTC.

This chain uses TRBV7-3 with TRBJ1-1; D possibly corresponds to TRBD1 (5 bases). Trimming stripped 5 bases from V and 3 bases from J, with 13 bases between. Germline values: CDR1 SGHTA, CDR2 FQGTGA. The CDR3 runs 14 residues. Here the CDR3 reads CASSPGQVHTEAFF. The CDR3 DNA reads as TGTGCCAGCAGCCCCGGACAAGTTCACACTGAAGCTTTCTTT.

This clone came up a few times. The gene calls are TRBV24-1 and TRBJ1-5; TRBD1 matches 9 bases. The germline V gene has CDR1 KGHDR and CDR2 SFDVKD. This CDR3 is 16 amino acids long. J gave up 3 bases and V 3 bases, and 5 bases lay outside the gene matches. CDR3 DNA sequence: TGTGCCACCAGTGATGCGGACAGGGGCCCCAATCAGCCCCAGCATTTT. It encodes CATSDADRGPNQPQHF.